Below, 10 T cell receptor beta chains from the same sample are listed, as sequenced in a study of fetal regulatory T cell absence and autoimmunity. Produced via immunoSEQ multiplex PCR; TCRdb's table is partial and in-frame only. The table lists about 46,000 clones, about 86% of them singletons. Sequencing was carried out using cord blood. The receptors derive from a newborn boy with IPEX syndrome.

The V and J genes are TRBV29-1 and TRBJ2-3, with D unresolved. Germline CDR1 is SQVTM and CDR2 is ANQGSEA. V was cut by 8 bases and J by 5 bases, with 17 bases left in between. This CDR3 comprises 13 residues. CDR3 in amino acids: CSSRVDVGDTQYF. In DNA, the CDR3 is TGCAGCTCCAGAGTAGACGTCGGAGATACGCAGTATTTT.

V and J are TRBV18 and TRBJ1-3; D gene unclear. CDR1 is KGHSH and CDR2 is LQKENI in the germline V gene. With 4 bases removed from V and 4 bases from J, the gap between germline ends came to 11 bases. The CDR3 contains 14 residues. The CDR3 region is CASSRTSGGNTIYF. In nucleotides, the CDR3 is TGTGCCAGCTCACGAACGTCCGGAGGAAACACCATATATTTT.

The CDR3 DNA reads TGTGCCAGTAGTACGAATTTGAGGAGGTCAACTAATGAAAAACTGTTTTTT. As protein: CASSTNLRRSTNEKLFF. This rearrangement joins TRBV19 to TRBJ1-4; D is undetermined. The CDR3 spans 17 residues. V lost 4 bases and J 0 bases, leaving 15 bases between the germline ends. Per germline, CDR1 LNHDA and CDR2 SQIVND (reference sequence).

The chain joins TRBV4-2 to TRBJ2-7; 14 bases align to TRBD2. Germline-derived CDR1 and CDR2 are LGHNA and YNFKEQ. The CDR3 has 17 residues. V dropped 1 base and J dropped 2; count of bases not matched to a gene: 4. CDR3 in amino acids: CASSQGLAGGGPYEQYF. In DNA form, the CDR3 reads TGTGCCAGCAGCCAAGGACTAGCGGGAGGGGGCCCCTACGAGCAGTACTTC.

The chain carries TRBV15 and TRBJ1-2; D is uncertain. Trimming left V 1 base short and J 7 bases short, with 10 bases between. Germline V lookup: CDR1 LNHNV, CDR2 YYDKDF (reference sequence). This CDR3 has 13 residues. Written as DNA, the CDR3 is TGTGCCACCAGCAGAGGCGGTGAGGCTGGCTACACCTTC. Amino acid sequence: CATSRGGEAGYTF.

The genes are TRBV5-4 and TRBJ2-3; no definite D call. CDR3 length equals 15 residues. Per germline, CDR1 SGHNT and CDR2 YYREEE (reference sequence). V gave up 2 bases and J gave up 0 bases, with 10 bases separating them. CDR3 region: CASSFLKGSTDTQYF. Here the CDR3 DNA reads TGTGCCAGCAGCTTTCTAAAAGGGAGCACAGATACGCAGTATTTT.

V and J are TRBV5-6 and TRBJ2-2; 7 bases line up with TRBD2. With 0 bases clipped from V and 4 bases from J, the junction kept 6 bases outside the gene matches. Per the germline V gene, CDR1 is SGHDT and CDR2 is YYEEEE. This CDR3 region has 16 residues. CDR3 loop: CASSLVASGFTGELFF. CDR3 sequence (DNA): TGTGCCAGCAGCTTGGTGGCTAGCGGCTTCACCGGGGAGCTGTTTTTT. Variable domain in full (rest from reference TRBV5-6 and TRBJ2-2): DAGVTQSPTHLIKTRGQQVTLRCSPKSGHDTVSWYQQALGQGPQFIFQYYEEEERQRGNFPDRFSGHQFPNYSSELNVNALLLGDSALYLCASSLVASGFTGELFFGEGSRLTVL.

The rearrangement links TRBV6-5 to TRBJ1-1; D uncertain. CDR3 length: 14 residues. Germline V CDR1 and CDR2: MNHEY, SVGAGI. The germline V and J ends were trimmed by 8 bases and 1 base, with 14 bases remaining between them. DNA of the CDR3: TGTGCCAGCGAAAGGAGACGGACGAACACTGAAGCTTTCTTT. This encodes CASERRRTNTEAFF.

The chain carries TRBV2 and TRBJ1-1, with D perhaps TRBD1 (5 bases). Per germline, CDR1 SNHLY and CDR2 FYNNEI. The CDR3 is 15 residues long. V was shortened by 3 bases and J by 4 bases, with 15 bases between the two germline ends. The CDR3 spells CASSDQGSMTTEAFF. The CDR3 DNA reads TGTGCCAGCAGTGATCAGGGCTCGATGACCACTGAAGCTTTCTTT.

The chain employs TRBV21-1 and TRBJ2-7; the DNA was not used to check the table's D call, TRBD2. TRBV21-1 is a documented pseudogene. This CDR3 spans 15 amino acids. This CDR3 reads CASSKDLRISYEQYF. CDR3 nucleotide sequence: TGTGCCAGCAGCAAAGATTTGCGAATCTCCTACGAGCAGTACTTC.